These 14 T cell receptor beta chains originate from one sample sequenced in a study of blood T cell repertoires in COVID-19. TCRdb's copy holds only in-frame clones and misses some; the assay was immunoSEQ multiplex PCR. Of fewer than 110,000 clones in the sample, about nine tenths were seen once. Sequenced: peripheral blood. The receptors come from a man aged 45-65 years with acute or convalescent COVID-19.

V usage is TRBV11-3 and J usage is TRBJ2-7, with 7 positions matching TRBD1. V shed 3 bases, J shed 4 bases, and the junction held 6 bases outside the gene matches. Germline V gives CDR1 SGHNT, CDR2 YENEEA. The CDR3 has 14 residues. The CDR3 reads CASSFTLQGYEQYF. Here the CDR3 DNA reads TGTGCCAGCAGCTTTACATTACAGGGGTACGAGCAGTACTTC.

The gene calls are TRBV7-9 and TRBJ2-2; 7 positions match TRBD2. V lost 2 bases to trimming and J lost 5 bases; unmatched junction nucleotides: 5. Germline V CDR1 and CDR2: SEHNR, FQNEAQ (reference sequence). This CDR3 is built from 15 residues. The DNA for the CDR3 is TGTGCCAGCAGCTTACCGGGGGGAGGTACCGGGGAGCTGTTTTTT. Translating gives CASSLPGGGTGELFF.

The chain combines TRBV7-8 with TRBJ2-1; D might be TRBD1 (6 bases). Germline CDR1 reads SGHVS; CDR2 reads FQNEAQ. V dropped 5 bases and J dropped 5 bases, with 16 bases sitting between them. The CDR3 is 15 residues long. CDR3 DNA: TGTGCCAGCAGCCCCACCCCAGGGGATCACAATGAGCAGTTCTTC. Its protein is CASSPTPGDHNEQFF.

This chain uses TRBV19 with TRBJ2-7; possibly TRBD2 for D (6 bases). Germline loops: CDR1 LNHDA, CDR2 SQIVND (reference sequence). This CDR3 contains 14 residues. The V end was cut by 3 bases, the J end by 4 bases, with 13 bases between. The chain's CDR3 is CASSMAAGGYEQYF. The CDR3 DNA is TGTGCCAGTAGTATGGCAGCCGGGGGTTACGAGCAGTACTTC.

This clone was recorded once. This CDR3 is CASSPRQLTDTQYF. The CDR3 coding sequence is TGTGCCAGCTCACCCAGACAGCTCACAGATACGCAGTATTTT. This chain joins TRBV18 and TRBJ2-3, with TRBD1 as a possible D gene (5 bases). The length of the CDR3 is 14 residues. Trimming took off 3 bases at V and 2 bases at J, with 9 bases between the two ends. Germline V gene sequence: CDR1 KGHSH, CDR2 LQKENI.

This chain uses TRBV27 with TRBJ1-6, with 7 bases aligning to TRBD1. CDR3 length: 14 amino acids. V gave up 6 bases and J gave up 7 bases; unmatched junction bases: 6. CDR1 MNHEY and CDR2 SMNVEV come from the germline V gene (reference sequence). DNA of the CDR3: TGTGCCAGCAGACGACAGGGAAACAATTCACCCCTCCACTTT. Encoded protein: CASRRQGNNSPLHF.

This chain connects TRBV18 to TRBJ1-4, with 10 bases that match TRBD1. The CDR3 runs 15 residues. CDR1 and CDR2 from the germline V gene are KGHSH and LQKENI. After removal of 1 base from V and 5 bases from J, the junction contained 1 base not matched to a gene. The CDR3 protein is CASSPRTGGNEKLFF. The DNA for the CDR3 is TGTGCCAGCTCACCACGGACAGGGGGAAATGAAAAACTGTTTTTT.

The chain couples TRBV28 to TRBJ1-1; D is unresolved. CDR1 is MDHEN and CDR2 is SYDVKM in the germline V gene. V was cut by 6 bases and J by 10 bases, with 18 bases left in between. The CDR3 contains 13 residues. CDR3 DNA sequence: TGTGCCAGCAGCCCCCCTTGGGGAGGTGGAGCTTTCTTT. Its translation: CASSPPWGGGAFF.

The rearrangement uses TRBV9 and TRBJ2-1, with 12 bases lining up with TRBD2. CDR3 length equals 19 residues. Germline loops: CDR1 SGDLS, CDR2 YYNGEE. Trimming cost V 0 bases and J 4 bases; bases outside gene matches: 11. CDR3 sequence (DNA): TGTGCCAGCAGCGTAGATCCTCACCTAGCGGGGGGGACATACAATGAGCAGTTCTTC. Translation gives CASSVDPHLAGGTYNEQFF.

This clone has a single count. CDR3 DNA sequence: TGTGCCTGGAGTCCCAGTCCCTACAATGAGCAGTTCTTC. Its translation: CAWSPSPYNEQFF. This chain connects TRBV30 to TRBJ2-1; D remains ambiguous. In germline, CDR1 is GTSNPN, CDR2 SVGIG (reference sequence). CDR3 length: 13 amino acids. The ends were cut back, 2 bases at V and 2 bases at J, with 7 bases in the middle.

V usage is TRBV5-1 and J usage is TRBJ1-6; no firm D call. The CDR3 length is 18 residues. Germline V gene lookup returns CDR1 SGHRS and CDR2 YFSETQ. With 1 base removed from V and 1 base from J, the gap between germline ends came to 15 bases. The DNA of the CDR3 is TGCGCCAGCAGCTTGCATGAGAGAGAATCGTCCTATAATTCACCCCTCCACTTT. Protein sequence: CASSLHERESSYNSPLHF. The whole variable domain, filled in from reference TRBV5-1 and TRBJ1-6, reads KAGVTQTPRYLIKTRGQQVTLSCSPISGHRSVSWYQQTPGQGLQFLFEYFSETQRNKGNFPGRFSGRQFSNSRSEMNVSTLELGDSALYLCASSLHERESSYNSPLHFGNGTRLTVT.

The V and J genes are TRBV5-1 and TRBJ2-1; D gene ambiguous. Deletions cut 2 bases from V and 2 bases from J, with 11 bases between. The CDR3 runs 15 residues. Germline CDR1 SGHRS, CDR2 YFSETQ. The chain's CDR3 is CASSFDSSAYNEQFF. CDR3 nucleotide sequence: TGCGCCAGCAGCTTCGACTCATCCGCCTACAATGAGCAGTTCTTC.

CDR3 amino acids: CASSPDIINTEAFF. CDR3 nucleotide sequence: TGTGCCAGCTCACCGGACATAATAAACACTGAAGCTTTCTTT. This chain links TRBV18 with TRBJ1-1, with D tentatively TRBD1 (5 bases). CDR3 length: 14 residues. V was trimmed by 3 bases and J by 2 bases, leaving 10 bases between them. From germline, CDR1 is KGHSH and CDR2 LQKENI.

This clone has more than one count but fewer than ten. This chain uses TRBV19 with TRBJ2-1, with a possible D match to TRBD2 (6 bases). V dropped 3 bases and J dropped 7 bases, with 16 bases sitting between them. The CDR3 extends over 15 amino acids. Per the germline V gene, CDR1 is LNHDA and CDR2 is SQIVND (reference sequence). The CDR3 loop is CASSIRGNERNEQFF. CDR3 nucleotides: TGTGCCAGTAGTATTCGGGGGAACGAACGAAATGAGCAGTTCTTC.